Listed below are T cell receptor beta chains from one sample, sequenced in a study of cytomegalovirus exposure and HLA in healthy donors. Data came from immunoSEQ multiplex PCR; TCRdb stores just in-frame clones and leaves some out. The sample lists approximately 150,000 clones; 60% to 80% were seen once. Sequenced: PBMCs. The receptors shown here come from a man aged 35 to 55 in good health and CMV-seropositive. Both conserved end residues are trimmed from each CDR3.

TRBV6-5	TRBJ2-7	ASSPTGSTYEQY
TRBV15	TRBJ1-2	ATGLGGSIRYGYT
TRBV5-1	TRBJ2-3	ASSAGLAGFTDTQY
TRBV5-4	TRBJ1-4	ASSLSAGSNEKLF
TRBV2	TRBJ1-2	ASTLLDGYT
TRBV7-9	TRBJ2-7	ASSLGTGGAWYYEQY
TRBV15	TRBJ1-2	ATSRDLVGDSEGYGYT
TRBV6-5	TRBJ1-2	ATGDRNYGYT
TRBV9	TRBJ2-1	ASTTTSGTYNEQF
TRBV5-1	TRBJ1-1	ASSLVGGMNTEAF
TRBV18	TRBJ2-7	ASSPGLAGGEQY
TRBV10-3	TRBJ2-1	AISTKKARDYNEQF
TRBV25-1	TRBJ1-1	ASYRGSLNTEAF
TRBV7-2	TRBJ2-7	ASSSFGGGQY
TRBV15	TRBJ1-5	ATSRGAGNNQPQH